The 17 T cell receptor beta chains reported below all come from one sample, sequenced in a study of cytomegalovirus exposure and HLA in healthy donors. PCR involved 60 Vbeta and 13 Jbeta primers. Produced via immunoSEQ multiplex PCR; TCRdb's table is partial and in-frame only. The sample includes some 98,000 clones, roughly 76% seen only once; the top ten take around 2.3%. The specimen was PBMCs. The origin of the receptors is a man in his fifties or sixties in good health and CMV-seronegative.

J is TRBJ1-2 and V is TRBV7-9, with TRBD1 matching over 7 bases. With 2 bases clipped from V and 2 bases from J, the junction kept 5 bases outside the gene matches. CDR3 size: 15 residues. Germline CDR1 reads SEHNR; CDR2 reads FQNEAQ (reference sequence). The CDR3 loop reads CASSLSAGGNYGYTF. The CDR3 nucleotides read TGTGCCAGCAGCTTATCGGCAGGGGGGAACTATGGCTACACCTTC.

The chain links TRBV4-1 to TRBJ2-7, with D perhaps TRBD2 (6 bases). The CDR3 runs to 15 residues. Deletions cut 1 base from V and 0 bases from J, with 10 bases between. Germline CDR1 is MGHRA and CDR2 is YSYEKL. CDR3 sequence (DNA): TGCGCCAGCAGCCAAGGGGAGGTATCCTCCTACGAGCAGTACTTC. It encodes CASSQGEVSSYEQYF.

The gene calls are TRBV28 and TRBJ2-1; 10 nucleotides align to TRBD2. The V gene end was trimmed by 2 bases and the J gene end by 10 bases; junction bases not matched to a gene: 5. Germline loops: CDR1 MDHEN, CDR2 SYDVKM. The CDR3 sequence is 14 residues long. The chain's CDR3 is CASSLGLAGAEQFF. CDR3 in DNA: TGTGCCAGCAGTTTAGGCCTAGCGGGGGCAGAGCAGTTCTTC.

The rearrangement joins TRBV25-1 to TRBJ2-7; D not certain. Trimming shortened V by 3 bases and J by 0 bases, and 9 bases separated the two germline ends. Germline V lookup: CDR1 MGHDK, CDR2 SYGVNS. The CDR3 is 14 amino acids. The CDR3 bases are TGTGCCAGCAGTGACAGTCGCAGCTCCTACGAGCAGTACTTC. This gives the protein CASSDSRSSYEQYF.

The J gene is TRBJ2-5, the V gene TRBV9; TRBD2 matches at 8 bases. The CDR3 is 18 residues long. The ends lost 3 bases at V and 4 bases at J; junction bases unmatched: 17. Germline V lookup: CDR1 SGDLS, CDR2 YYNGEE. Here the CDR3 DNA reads TGTGCCAGCAGCGCCCCAAGCGGGGGACTAGGCCCCCCAGAGACCCAGTACTTC. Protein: CASSAPSGGLGPPETQYF.

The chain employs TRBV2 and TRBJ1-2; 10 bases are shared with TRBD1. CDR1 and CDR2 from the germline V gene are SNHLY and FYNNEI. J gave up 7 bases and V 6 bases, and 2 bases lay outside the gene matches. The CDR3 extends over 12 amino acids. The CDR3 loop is CASRDRGIGYTF. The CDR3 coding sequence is TGTGCCAGCAGGGACAGGGGGATTGGCTACACCTTC.

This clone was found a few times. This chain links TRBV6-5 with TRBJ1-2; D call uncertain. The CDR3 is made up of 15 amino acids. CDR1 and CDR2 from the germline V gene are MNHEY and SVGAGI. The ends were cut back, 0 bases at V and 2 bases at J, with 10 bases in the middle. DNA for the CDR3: TGTGCCAGCAGTTACTCAGCGGCGTTAAACTATGGCTACACCTTC. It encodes CASSYSAALNYGYTF.

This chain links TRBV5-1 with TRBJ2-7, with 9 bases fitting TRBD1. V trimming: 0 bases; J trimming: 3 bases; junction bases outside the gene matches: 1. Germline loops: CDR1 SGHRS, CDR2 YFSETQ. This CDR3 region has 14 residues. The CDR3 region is CASSLGDRVYEQYF. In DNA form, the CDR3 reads TGCGCCAGCAGCTTGGGGGACAGGGTCTACGAGCAGTACTTC.

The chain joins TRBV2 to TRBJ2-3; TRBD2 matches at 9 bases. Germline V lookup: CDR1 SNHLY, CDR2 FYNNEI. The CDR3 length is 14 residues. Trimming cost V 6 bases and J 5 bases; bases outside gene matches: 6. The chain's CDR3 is CASSQTSGRDTQYF. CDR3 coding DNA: TGTGCCAGCAGCCAGACTAGCGGAAGAGATACGCAGTATTTT.

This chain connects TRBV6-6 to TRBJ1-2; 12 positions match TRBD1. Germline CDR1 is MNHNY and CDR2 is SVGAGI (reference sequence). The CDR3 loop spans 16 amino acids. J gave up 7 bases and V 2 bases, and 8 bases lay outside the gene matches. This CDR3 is CASSYRDRGLSGGYTF. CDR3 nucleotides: TGTGCCAGCAGTTACCGGGACAGGGGGCTGTCAGGTGGCTACACCTTC.

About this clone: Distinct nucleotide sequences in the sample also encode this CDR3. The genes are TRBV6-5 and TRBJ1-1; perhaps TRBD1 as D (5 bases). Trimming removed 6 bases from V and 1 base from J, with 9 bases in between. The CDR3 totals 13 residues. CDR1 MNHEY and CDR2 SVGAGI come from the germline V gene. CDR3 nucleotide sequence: TGTGCCAGCAGACCACAGGCGAACACTGAAGCTTTCTTT. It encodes CASRPQANTEAFF.

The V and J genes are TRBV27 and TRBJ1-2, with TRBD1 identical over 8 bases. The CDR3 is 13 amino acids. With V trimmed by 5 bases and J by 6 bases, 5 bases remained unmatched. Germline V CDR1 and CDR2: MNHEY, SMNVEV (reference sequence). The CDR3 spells CASSPGGSHGYTF. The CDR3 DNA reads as TGTGCCAGCAGTCCAGGGGGCAGCCATGGCTACACCTTC.

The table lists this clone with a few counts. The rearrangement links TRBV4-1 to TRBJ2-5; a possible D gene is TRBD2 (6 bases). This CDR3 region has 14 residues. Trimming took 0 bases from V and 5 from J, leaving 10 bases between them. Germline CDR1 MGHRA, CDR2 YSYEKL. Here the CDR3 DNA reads TGCGCCAGCAGCCAAGAACGGCTAGCGGAGACCCAGTACTTC. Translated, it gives CASSQERLAETQYF.

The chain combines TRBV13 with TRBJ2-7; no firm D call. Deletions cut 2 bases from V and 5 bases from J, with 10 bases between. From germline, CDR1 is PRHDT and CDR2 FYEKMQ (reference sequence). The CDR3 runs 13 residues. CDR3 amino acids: CASSLLQPDEQYF. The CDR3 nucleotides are TGTGCCAGCAGCTTACTACAGCCCGACGAGCAGTACTTC.

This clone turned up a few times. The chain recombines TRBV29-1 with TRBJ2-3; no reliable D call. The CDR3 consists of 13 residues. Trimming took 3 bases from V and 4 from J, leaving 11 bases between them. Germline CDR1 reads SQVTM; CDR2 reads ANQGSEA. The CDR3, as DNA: TGCAGCGTTGACGGTATCACTTCAGATACGCAGTATTTT. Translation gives CSVDGITSDTQYF.

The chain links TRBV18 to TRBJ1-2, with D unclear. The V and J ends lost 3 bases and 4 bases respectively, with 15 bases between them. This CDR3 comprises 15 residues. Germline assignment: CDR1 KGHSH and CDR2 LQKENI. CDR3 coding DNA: TGTGCCAGCTCACCCAACGGAGACTTCGGCTATGGCTACACCTTC. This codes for CASSPNGDFGYGYTF.

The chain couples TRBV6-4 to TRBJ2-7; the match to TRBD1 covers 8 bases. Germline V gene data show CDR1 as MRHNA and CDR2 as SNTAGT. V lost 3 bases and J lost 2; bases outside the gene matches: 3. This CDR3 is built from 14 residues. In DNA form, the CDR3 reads TGTGCCAGCAGTGAAGGGACAGGACCCTACGAGCAGTACTTC. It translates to CASSEGTGPYEQYF.